This passage covers 12 T cell receptor beta chains from one sample sequenced in a study of T cell repertoires in cytomegalovirus infection (dated by TCRdb to about 2019). The reads were generated on an Illumina HiSeq 1500. TCRdb trimmed public reads at Q25 via fastp, called clones via MiXCR and kept in-frame beta chains. Every CDR3 protein is listed once, alongside the most common genes and DNA of its rows. A total of approximately 500,000 distinct CDR3 sequences appear in this sample, 11% of them only once. About 9.4% of the sample belongs to the ten largest clones. The sample comprised PBMCs. Receptors originate from a human donor in good health (CMV status not recorded). Some clones in this sample may be carry-over from other donors' samples.

This clonotype came up many times. J is TRBJ2-2 and V is TRBV11-3; a possible D gene is TRBD2 (5 bases). Trimming cost V 4 bases and J 2 bases, with 8 bases left between them. The CDR3 length is 14 residues. From germline, CDR1 is SGHNT and CDR2 YENEEA. In DNA, the CDR3 is TGTGCCAGCAGCTGGACTGCTAACACCGGGGAGCTGTTTTTT. It codes for CASSWTANTGELFF.

The rearrangement uses TRBV9 and TRBJ1-4; D is unclear. Trimming left V 3 bases short and J 11 bases short, with 23 bases between. Germline CDR1 is SGDLS and CDR2 is YYNGEE. The CDR3 has 16 amino acids. CDR3 sequence reads: CASSGGVGGGIGKLFF. DNA for the CDR3: TGTGCCAGCAGCGGAGGAGTCGGAGGAGGTATAGGGAAACTGTTTTTT. The whole variable domain, remainder taken from reference TRBV9 and TRBJ1-4, is DSGVTQTPKHLITATGQRVTLRCSPRSGDLSVYWYQQSLDQGLQFLIQYYNGEERAKGNILERFSAQQFPDLHSELNLSSLELGDSALYFCASSGGVGGGIGKLFFGSGTQLSVL.

This clonotype came up many times. CDR3 sequence: CASSSSKVDTDTQYF. The CDR3 coding sequence is TGTGCCAGCAGCTCCTCGAAAGTGGACACAGATACGCAGTATTTT. V gene TRBV5-4 combines with J gene TRBJ2-3, with no clear D. This CDR3 is built from 15 residues. The germline CDR1 and CDR2 sequences are SGHNT and YYREEE (reference sequence). The V end was cut by 3 bases, the J end by 2 bases, with 13 bases between.

This clonotype appeared many times. This sequence joins TRBV5-1 and TRBJ2-1; the D is unclear. Trimming took 4 bases from V and 5 from J, leaving 16 bases between them. This CDR3 is built from 15 residues. Germline-derived CDR1 and CDR2 are SGHRS and YFSETQ. The CDR3 here is CASSPSNLDNNEQFF. CDR3 nucleotides: TGCGCCAGCAGCCCCTCCAACCTGGATAACAATGAGCAGTTCTTC.

There are many counts of this clonotype. The chain combines TRBV7-2 with TRBJ2-3; the match to TRBD2 covers 8 bases. Unmatched junction bases numbered 10, after V lost 1 base and J lost 7 bases. The CDR3 totals 16 residues. CDR1 is SGHTA and CDR2 is FQGNSA in the germline V gene. The CDR3 sequence: CASSLEGGRPLNTQYF. CDR3 in DNA: TGTGCCAGCAGCTTAGAGGGCGGGAGGCCTCTGAATACGCAGTATTTT.

This clonotype was detected only a few times. This chain uses TRBV12-3 or TRBV12-4 with TRBJ2-1; 8 bases map to TRBD2. The CDR3 extends over 14 amino acids. With V trimmed by 3 bases and J by 7 bases, 5 bases remained unmatched. CDR3 sequence (DNA): TGTGCCAGCAGTTTCTCGGGAGGGGTGAATGAGCAGTTCTTC. It is translated as CASSFSGGVNEQFF.

This clonotype has only a few counts. This chain connects TRBV27 to TRBJ1-3; D is uncertain. This CDR3 spans 14 amino acids. CDR1 and CDR2 from the germline V gene are MNHEY and SMNVEV (reference sequence). The V end was cut by 5 bases, the J end by 0 bases, with 8 bases between. The CDR3 nucleotides are TGTGCCAGCAGTGACGCGGTCTCTGGAAACACCATATATTTT. It yields the protein CASSDAVSGNTIYF.

This clonotype was seen a few times. The rearrangement uses TRBV6-2 or TRBV6-3 and TRBJ2-5, with 8 bases aligning to TRBD2. The germline V gene encodes CDR1 MNHEY and CDR2 SVGEGT. The CDR3 contains 16 residues. J lost 2 bases, V lost 6 bases, and 11 bases had no gene match. CDR3 amino acids: CASSFLSGGPQETQYF. CDR3 in DNA: TGTGCCAGCAGCTTTTTGAGCGGGGGACCTCAAGAGACCCAGTACTTC.

This clonotype came up many times. The genes are TRBV11-3 and TRBJ2-6, with 8 bases matching TRBD2. The CDR3 spans 15 residues. V lost 5 bases and J lost 4; bases outside the gene matches: 4. Per the germline V gene, CDR1 is SGHNT and CDR2 is YENEEA. CDR3 bases: TGTGCCAGCAGCCGGGGGGGGAACGGGGCCAACGTCCTGACTTTC. It specifies CASSRGGNGANVLTF.

The sample holds a few counts of this clonotype. The genes are TRBV20-1 and TRBJ2-2; the D call may be TRBD1 or TRBD2 (6 bases each). V was clipped by 2 bases and J by 6 bases, with 10 bases between them. CDR3 length equals 13 residues. Germline CDR1 DFQATT, CDR2 SNEGSKA (reference sequence). The CDR3 nucleotides are TGCAGTGCTAGATGGGGGGCGGCCGGGGAGCTGTTTTTT. This encodes CSARWGAAGELFF.

This clonotype was counted many times. The CDR3 loop reads CASSIRGRDYGYTF. CDR3 bases: TGTGCCAGTAGTATAAGGGGGCGCGACTATGGCTACACCTTC. The chain employs TRBV19 and TRBJ1-2; TRBD1 matches at 7 bases. CDR1 is LNHDA, CDR2 SQIVND, per germline (reference sequence). Trimming cost V 2 bases and J 3 bases; bases outside gene matches: 3. The CDR3 is made up of 14 amino acids.

The count of this clonotype is one. This may be a read error, as it is one base from a much larger clone. The chain has TRBV6-4 and TRBJ2-3, with D possibly matching TRBD1 (6 bases). Trimming removed 4 bases at V and 3 bases at J, with 14 bases between. Germline CDR1 reads MRHNA; CDR2 reads SNTAGT. The CDR3 runs 15 residues. CDR3 sequence: CASSVLPQGTDTQYF. For the CDR3, the DNA is TGTGCCAGCAGTGTGCTACCGCAGGGGACAGATACGCAGTATTTT.